These 5 T cell receptor beta chains came from one sample sequenced in a study of cytomegalovirus exposure and HLA in healthy donors (dated by TCRdb to the late 2010s). Receptor libraries were prepared by the immunoSEQ multiplex PCR assay. TCRdb retrieved this table from immuneACCESS and kept in-frame rearrangements only. Not all clones are present; in checked studies, unresolved V genes account for under half, and no reason is known for the remainder. The sample table holds fewer than 90,000 clones, of which approximately 95% were seen once. 1.5% to 2% of the sample belongs to the ten largest clones. Input material: PBMCs. These TCRs come from a man younger than 35 in good health and CMV-seropositive.

Points on this clone: This sample includes further DNA sequences coding for the same CDR3. The CDR3 DNA is TGTGCCAGCAGTTTAGGCAGTAACTATGGCTACACCTTC. It specifies CASSLGSNYGYTF. The V and J genes are TRBV28 and TRBJ1-2; no reliable D call. CDR1 is MDHEN, CDR2 SYDVKM, per germline. Trimming cost V 2 bases and J 1 base, with 5 bases left between them. The CDR3 is made up of 13 amino acids.

The rearrangement joins TRBV7-6 to TRBJ2-3; 9 bases are shared with TRBD1. The CDR3 length is 15 residues. J was trimmed by 6 bases and V by 1 base; bases with no gene match: 5. Germline lookup yields CDR1 SGHVS and CDR2 FNYEAQ. The DNA for the CDR3 is TGTGCCAGCAGCTTAGAGGGACAGGGATGGGATACGCAGTATTTT. Its protein is CASSLEGQGWDTQYF.

The gene calls are TRBV5-4 and TRBJ1-1, with D possibly matching TRBD1 (5 bases). Trimming pared 4 bases from V and 3 bases from J, leaving 16 bases between. CDR1 is SGHNT and CDR2 is YYREEE in the germline V gene (reference sequence). CDR3 length: 15 residues. The CDR3 DNA sequence: TGTGCCAGCAGCCCAAAGGACACGACCTACACTGAAGCTTTCTTT. Translating it yields CASSPKDTTYTEAFF.

J is TRBJ1-1 and V is TRBV5-1; TRBD1 is a possible D gene (5 bases). Deletions cut 4 bases from V and 2 bases from J, with 15 bases between. CDR1 is SGHRS, CDR2 YFSETQ, per germline. CDR3 length: 15 amino acids. This CDR3 reads CASSLSGGGNTEAFF. CDR3 sequence (DNA): TGCGCCAGCAGCCTTTCGGGGGGGGGAAACACTGAAGCTTTCTTT. The entire variable domain, with the rest obtained from reference TRBV5-1 and TRBJ1-1, is as follows: KAGVTQTPRYLIKTRGQQVTLSCSPISGHRSVSWYQQTPGQGLQFLFEYFSETQRNKGNFPGRFSGRQFSNSRSEMNVSTLELGDSALYLCASSLSGGGNTEAFFGQGTRLTVV.

The chain joins TRBV5-1 to TRBJ2-2; TRBD2 agrees at 7 bases. Trimming removed 2 bases from V and 5 bases from J; junction bases left unmatched: 3. The CDR3 is 14 residues long. Germline V CDR1 and CDR2: SGHRS, YFSETQ. CDR3 loop: CASSFKRETGELFF. CDR3 coding DNA: TGCGCCAGCAGCTTTAAGCGGGAAACCGGGGAGCTGTTTTTT.